Below, 10 T cell receptor beta chains from the same sample are listed, as sequenced in a study of blood T cell repertoires in COVID-19. Profiled with immunoSEQ multiplex PCR; TCRdb holds only in-frame clones, not every one. The table lists more than 90,000 clones, about 89% of them singletons. Material: peripheral blood. All receptors come from a woman aged 25 to 45 with acute or convalescent COVID-19.

The chain has TRBV28 and TRBJ2-7; TRBD1 might be the D (6 bases). Trimming pared 8 bases from V and 1 base from J, leaving 12 bases between. There are 13 residues in the CDR3. CDR1 MDHEN and CDR2 SYDVKM come from the germline V gene. CDR3 sequence reads: CASQDSRSYEQYF. For the CDR3, the DNA is TGTGCCAGCCAGGACAGTCGGTCCTACGAGCAGTACTTC.

V usage is TRBV21-1 and J usage is TRBJ1-2; TRBD1 is the table's D call, not checked against the DNA. TRBV21-1 is a recognized pseudogene. The CDR3 consists of 14 residues. As DNA, the CDR3 is TGTGCCAGCAGCAATGGGCCCACAGGATACGGCTACACCTTC. Translation gives CASSNGPTGYGYTF.

The chain recombines TRBV5-6 with TRBJ2-7, with TRBD1 as a possible D gene (5 bases). Germline V lookup: CDR1 SGHDT, CDR2 YYEEEE. V was cut by 2 bases and J by 0 bases, with 12 bases left in between. This CDR3 spans 15 amino acids. CDR3 DNA: TGTGCCAGCAGCTTTAACAGGAACCTCTCCTACGAGCAGTACTTC. Translating gives CASSFNRNLSYEQYF.

This clone was recorded once. The V gene is TRBV7-8, the J gene TRBJ1-6; 8 bases are a match to TRBD1. Germline CDR1 and CDR2: SGHVS and FQNEAQ. Trimming cost V 3 bases and J 2 bases; bases outside gene matches: 0. This CDR3 region has 15 residues. CDR3 residues: CASSLGQAYNSPLHF. For the CDR3, the DNA is TGTGCCAGCAGCTTGGGACAGGCCTATAATTCACCCCTCCACTTT.

The sample holds a few counts of this clone. The DNA of the CDR3 is TGTGCCTGGAGTGTACCAGGGGGCCGTGGCTACACCTTC. Protein product: CAWSVPGGRGYTF. This chain connects TRBV30 to TRBJ1-2; 8 nucleotides match TRBD1. This CDR3 is 13 amino acids long. The V gene end was trimmed by 0 bases and the J gene end by 7 bases; junction bases not matched to a gene: 4. Germline V CDR1 and CDR2: GTSNPN, SVGIG (reference sequence).

The gene calls are TRBV5-1 and TRBJ2-2; D is unresolved. Trimming removed 2 bases from V and 2 bases from J, with 7 bases in between. CDR3 length: 14 residues. Per the germline V gene, CDR1 is SGHRS and CDR2 is YFSETQ. The CDR3 reads CASSLDTNTGELFF. The DNA of the CDR3 is TGCGCCAGCAGCTTAGACACCAACACCGGGGAGCTGTTTTTT.

The chain employs TRBV11-3 and TRBJ2-3, with 7 bases that match TRBD1. Trimming at V came to 4 bases and at J to 2 bases, leaving 9 bases not matched to a gene. Germline V lookup: CDR1 SGHNT, CDR2 YENEEA. The length of the CDR3 is 16 residues. DNA of the CDR3: TGTGCCAGCAGCTACCGGGACAGTCCTATCACAGATACGCAGTATTTT. Translating it yields CASSYRDSPITDTQYF.

This clone was recorded once. J is TRBJ2-2 and V is TRBV7-3; 10 nucleotides match TRBD2. Germline CDR1 and CDR2: SGHTA and FQGTGA. V was clipped by 5 bases and J by 0 bases; unmatched bases: 12. This CDR3 has 19 residues. CDR3 region: CASSPRVLAGEPNTGELFF. Here the CDR3 DNA reads TGTGCCAGCAGCCCCCGGGTCCTAGCGGGGGAACCGAACACCGGGGAGCTGTTTTTT. Combining the CDR3 with reference TRBV7-3 and TRBJ2-2 gives the whole variable domain GAGVSQTPSNKVTEKGKYVELRCDPISGHTALYWYRQSLGQGPEFLIYFQGTGAADDSGLPNDRFFAVRPEGSVSTLKIQRTERGDSAVYLCASSPRVLAGEPNTGELFFGEGSRLTVL.

The gene calls are TRBV18 and TRBJ2-1; a weak D match, TRBD1 (7 bases). The CDR3 totals 15 residues. The germline gives CDR1 KGHSH, CDR2 LQKENI. The V end was cut by 3 bases, the J end by 3 bases, with 12 bases between. This chain's CDR3 is CASSPTGTHYNEQFF. CDR3 coding DNA: TGTGCCAGCTCACCGACAGGGACTCACTACAATGAGCAGTTCTTC.

The CDR3 loop reads CASNRDGGSYEQYF. Written as DNA, the CDR3 is TGTGCCAGCAACCGGGACGGGGGTTCCTACGAGCAGTACTTC. The chain combines TRBV2 with TRBJ2-7, with D perhaps matching TRBD2 (6 bases). V was cut by 7 bases and J by 1 base, with 14 bases left in between. Germline CDR1 and CDR2: SNHLY and FYNNEI. CDR3 size: 14 residues.